This TCR beta chain was sequenced in a study of T cells in Graves' hyperthyroidism and ophthalmopathy. J gave up 3 bases and V 3 bases, and 8 bases lay outside the gene matches. The CDR3 consists of 17 residues. There were TCR beta CDR3 regions amplified from RNA transcripts. TCR CDR3 regions were first amplified by RT-PCR with HTBI primers. TCRdb redid the calling of the multiplex PCR reads with MiXCR, one entry per CDR3 protein. The sample consists of around 450,000 distinct CDR3 sequences, approximately 14% of them appearing once. This clonotype was observed at least ten times. The sample consisted of blood. This clonotype was sampled from a woman aged 18-30 years with Graves' hyperthyroidism. The V gene is TRBV12-3 or TRBV12-4, the J gene TRBJ2-2, with TRBD2 matching 9 bases. CDR3 sequence: CASSLWEREADTGELFF. The DNA for the CDR3 is TGTGCCAGCAGTTTGTGGGAGCGGGAGGCCGACACCGGGGAGCTGTTTTTT.